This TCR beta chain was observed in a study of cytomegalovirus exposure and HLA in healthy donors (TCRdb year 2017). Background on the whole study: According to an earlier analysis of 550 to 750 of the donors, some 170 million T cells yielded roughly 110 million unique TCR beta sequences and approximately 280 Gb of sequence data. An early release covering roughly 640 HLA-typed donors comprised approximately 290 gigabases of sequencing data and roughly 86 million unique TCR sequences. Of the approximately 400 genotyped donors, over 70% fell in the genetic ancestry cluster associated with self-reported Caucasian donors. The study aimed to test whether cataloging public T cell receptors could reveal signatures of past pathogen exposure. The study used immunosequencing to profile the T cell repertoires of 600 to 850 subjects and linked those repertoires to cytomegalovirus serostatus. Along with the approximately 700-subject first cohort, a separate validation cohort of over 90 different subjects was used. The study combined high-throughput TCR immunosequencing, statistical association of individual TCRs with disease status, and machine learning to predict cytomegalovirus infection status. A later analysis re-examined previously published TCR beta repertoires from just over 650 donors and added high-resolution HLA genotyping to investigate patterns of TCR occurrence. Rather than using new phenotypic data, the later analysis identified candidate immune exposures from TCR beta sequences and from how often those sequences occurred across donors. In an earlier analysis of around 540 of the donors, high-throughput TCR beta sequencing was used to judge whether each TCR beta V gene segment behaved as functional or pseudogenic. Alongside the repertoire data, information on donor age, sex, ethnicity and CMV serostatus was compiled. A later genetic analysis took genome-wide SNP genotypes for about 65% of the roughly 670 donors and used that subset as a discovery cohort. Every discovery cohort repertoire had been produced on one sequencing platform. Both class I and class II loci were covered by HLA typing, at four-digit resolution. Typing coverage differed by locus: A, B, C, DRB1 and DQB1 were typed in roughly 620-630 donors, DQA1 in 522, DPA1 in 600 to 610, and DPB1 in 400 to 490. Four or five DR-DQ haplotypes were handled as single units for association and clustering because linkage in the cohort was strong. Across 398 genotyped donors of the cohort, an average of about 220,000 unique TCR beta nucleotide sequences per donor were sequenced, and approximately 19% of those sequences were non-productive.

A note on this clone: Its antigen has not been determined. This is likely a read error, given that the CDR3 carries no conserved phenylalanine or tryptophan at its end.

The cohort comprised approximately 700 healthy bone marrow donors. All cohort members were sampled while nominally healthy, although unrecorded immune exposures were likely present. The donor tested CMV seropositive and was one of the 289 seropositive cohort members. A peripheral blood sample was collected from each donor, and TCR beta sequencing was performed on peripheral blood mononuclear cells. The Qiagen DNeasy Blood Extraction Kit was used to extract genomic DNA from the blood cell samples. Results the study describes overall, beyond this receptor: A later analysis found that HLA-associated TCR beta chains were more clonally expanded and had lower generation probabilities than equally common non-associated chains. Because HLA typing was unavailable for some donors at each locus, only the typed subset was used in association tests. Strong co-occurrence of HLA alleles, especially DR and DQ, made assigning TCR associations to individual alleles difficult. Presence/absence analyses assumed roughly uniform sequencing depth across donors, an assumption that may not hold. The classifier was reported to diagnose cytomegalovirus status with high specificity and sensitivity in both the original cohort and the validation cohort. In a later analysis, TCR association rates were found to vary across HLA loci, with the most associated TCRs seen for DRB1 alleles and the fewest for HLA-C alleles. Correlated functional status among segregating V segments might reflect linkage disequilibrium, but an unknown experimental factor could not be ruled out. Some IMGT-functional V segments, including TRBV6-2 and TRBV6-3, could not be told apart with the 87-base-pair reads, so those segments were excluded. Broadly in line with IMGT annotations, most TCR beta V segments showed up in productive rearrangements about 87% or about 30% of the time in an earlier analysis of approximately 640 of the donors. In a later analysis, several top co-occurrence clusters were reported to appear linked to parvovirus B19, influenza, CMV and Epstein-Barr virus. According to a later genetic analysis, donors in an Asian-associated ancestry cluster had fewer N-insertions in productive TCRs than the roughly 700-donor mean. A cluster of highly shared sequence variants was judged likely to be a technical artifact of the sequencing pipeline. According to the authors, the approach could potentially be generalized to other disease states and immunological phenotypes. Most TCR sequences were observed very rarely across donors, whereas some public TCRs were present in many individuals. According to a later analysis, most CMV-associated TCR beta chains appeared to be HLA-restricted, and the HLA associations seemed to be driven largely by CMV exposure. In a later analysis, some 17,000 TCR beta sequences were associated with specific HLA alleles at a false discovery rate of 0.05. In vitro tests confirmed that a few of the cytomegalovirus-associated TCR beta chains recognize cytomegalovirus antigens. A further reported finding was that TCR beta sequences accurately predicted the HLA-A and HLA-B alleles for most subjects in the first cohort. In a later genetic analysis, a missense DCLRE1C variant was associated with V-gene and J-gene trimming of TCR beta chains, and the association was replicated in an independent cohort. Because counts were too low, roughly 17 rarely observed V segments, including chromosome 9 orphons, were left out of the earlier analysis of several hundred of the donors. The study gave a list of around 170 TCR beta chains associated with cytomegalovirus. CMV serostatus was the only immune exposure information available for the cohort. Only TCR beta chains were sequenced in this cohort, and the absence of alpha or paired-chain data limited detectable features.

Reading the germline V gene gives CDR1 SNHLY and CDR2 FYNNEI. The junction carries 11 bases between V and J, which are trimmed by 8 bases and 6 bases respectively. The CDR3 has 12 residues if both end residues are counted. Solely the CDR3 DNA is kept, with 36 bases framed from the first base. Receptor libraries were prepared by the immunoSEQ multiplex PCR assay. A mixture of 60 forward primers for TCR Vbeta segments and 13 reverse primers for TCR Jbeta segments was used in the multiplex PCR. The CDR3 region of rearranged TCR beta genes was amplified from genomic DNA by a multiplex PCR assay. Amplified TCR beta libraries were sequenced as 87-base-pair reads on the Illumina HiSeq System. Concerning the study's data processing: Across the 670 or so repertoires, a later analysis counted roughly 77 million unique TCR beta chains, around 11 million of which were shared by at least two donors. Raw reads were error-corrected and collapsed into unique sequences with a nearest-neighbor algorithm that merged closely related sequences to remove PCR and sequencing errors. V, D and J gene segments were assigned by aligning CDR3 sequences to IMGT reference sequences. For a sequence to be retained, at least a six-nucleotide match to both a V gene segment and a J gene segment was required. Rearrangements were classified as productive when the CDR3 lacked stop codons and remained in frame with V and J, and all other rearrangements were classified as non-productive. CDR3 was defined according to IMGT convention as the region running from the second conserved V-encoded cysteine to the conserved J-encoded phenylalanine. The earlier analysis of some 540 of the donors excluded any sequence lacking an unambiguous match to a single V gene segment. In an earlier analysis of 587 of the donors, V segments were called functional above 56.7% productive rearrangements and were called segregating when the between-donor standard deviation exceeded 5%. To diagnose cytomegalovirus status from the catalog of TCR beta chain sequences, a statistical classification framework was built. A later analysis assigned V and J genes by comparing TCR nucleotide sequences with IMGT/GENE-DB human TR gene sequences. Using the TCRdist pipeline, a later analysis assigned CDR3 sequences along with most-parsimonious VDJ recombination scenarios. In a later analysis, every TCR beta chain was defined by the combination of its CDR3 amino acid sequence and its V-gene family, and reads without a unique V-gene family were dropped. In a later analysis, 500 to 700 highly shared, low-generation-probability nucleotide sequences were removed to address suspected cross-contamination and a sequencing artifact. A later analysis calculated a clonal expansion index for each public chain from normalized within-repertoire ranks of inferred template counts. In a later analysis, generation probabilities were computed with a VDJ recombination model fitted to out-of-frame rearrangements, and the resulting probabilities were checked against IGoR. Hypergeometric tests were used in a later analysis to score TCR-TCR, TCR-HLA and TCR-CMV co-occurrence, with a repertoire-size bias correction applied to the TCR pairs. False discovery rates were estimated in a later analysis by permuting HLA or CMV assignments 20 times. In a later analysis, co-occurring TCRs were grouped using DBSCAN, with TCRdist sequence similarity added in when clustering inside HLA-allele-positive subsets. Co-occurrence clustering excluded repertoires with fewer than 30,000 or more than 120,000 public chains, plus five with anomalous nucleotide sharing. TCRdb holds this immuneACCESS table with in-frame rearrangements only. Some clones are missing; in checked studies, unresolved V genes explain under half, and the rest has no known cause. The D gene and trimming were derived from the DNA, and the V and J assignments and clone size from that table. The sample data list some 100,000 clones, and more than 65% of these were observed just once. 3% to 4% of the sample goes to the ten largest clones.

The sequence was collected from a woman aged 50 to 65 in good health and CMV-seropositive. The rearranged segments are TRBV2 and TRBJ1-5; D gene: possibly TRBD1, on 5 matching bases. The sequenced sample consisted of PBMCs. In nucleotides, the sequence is TGTGCCAGCGGAACAGGAACTCAGCCCCAGCATCTT. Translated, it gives CASGTGTQPQHL.